Below, 8 T cell receptor beta chains from the same sample are listed, as sequenced in a study of spatial heterogeneity in lung cancer. Each CDR3 protein is one row after TCRdb ran MiXCR on the 5' RACE reads. The sample lists 20,000 to 30,000 distinct CDR3 sequences; about 4.7% were seen once. Time point indicated: sample taken at primary tumor resection. The sample consisted of PBMCs, taken at surgery. The receptors were sampled from a male donor with early-stage non-small cell lung cancer.

There are many counts of this clonotype. The genes are TRBV12-3 or TRBV12-4 and TRBJ1-1; D perhaps matches TRBD1 (5 bases). Trimming stripped 2 bases from V and 4 bases from J, with 11 bases between. The CDR3 runs 14 residues. The CDR3 loop is CASSLQGGITEAFF. CDR3 DNA sequence: TGTGCCAGCAGTTTACAGGGTGGGATCACTGAAGCTTTCTTT.

This clonotype was counted many times. The chain joins TRBV18 to TRBJ1-2; D is unclear. The ends were cut back, 3 bases at V and 2 bases at J, with 13 bases in the middle. Germline V lookup: CDR1 KGHSH, CDR2 LQKENI. The CDR3 extends over 15 amino acids. CDR3 amino acids: CASSPLDSNNYGYTF. The CDR3 DNA reads TGTGCCAGCTCACCGCTTGATAGTAACAACTATGGCTACACCTTC.

This clonotype was found many times. The rearrangement joins TRBV5-1 to TRBJ1-2; a possible D gene is TRBD1 (6 bases). Trimming cost V 4 bases and J 3 bases, with 16 bases left between them. The germline V gene has CDR1 SGHRS and CDR2 YFSETQ. This CDR3 spans 15 amino acids. CDR3 bases: TGCGCCAGCAGCCCAAACCGGGACACTTACTATGGCTACACCTTC. Residues: CASSPNRDTYYGYTF.

The rearrangement uses TRBV7-2 and TRBJ2-3; no definite D call. The V and J ends lost 1 base and 2 bases respectively, with 7 bases between them. Germline assignment: CDR1 SGHTA and CDR2 FQGNSA. The CDR3 is 14 amino acids. The CDR3 protein is CASSLERPTDTQYF. The CDR3 DNA is TGTGCCAGCAGCTTAGAGAGGCCCACAGATACGCAGTATTTT.

This clonotype appeared many times. V gene TRBV5-5 combines with J gene TRBJ1-6; D unclear. Trimming shortened V by 1 base and J by 7 bases, and 12 bases separated the two germline ends. CDR1 and CDR2 from the germline V gene are SGHKS and YYEKEE (reference sequence). The CDR3 covers 15 residues. Written as DNA, the CDR3 is TGTGCCAGCAGCTTGCAAGAACAGCCAAATTCACCCCTCCACTTT. Protein sequence: CASSLQEQPNSPLHF.

This chain connects TRBV7-8 to TRBJ2-3, with D perhaps TRBD2 (6 bases). From germline, CDR1 is SGHVS and CDR2 FQNEAQ. The CDR3 has 15 amino acids. V lost 3 bases, J lost 2 bases, and 12 bases lay in between. CDR3 sequence reads: CASSLRDGLTDTQYF. As DNA, the CDR3 is TGTGCCAGCAGCTTGCGGGACGGACTCACAGATACGCAGTATTTT.

This clonotype has a count of ten or more. CDR3 residues: CASSPLTGGSYEQYF. DNA of the CDR3: TGTGCCAGCAGCCCCCTCACAGGGGGCTCCTACGAGCAGTACTTC. This chain connects TRBV6-5 to TRBJ2-7; 8 bases align to TRBD1. Germline trimming cut 6 bases from V and 0 bases from J; bases unmatched to any gene: 7. Germline V CDR1 and CDR2: MNHEY, SVGAGI. The CDR3 sequence is 15 residues long.

This clonotype came up many times. The rearrangement links TRBV18 to TRBJ1-3; D possibly corresponds to TRBD1 (5 bases). V shed 4 bases and J shed 0 bases, with 10 bases lying between them. CDR3 length: 15 amino acids. CDR1 is KGHSH and CDR2 is LQKENI in the germline V gene. The DNA for the CDR3 is TGTGCCAGCTCACGGGACCGGAGCTCTGGAAACACCATATATTTT. Protein product: CASSRDRSSGNTIYF.